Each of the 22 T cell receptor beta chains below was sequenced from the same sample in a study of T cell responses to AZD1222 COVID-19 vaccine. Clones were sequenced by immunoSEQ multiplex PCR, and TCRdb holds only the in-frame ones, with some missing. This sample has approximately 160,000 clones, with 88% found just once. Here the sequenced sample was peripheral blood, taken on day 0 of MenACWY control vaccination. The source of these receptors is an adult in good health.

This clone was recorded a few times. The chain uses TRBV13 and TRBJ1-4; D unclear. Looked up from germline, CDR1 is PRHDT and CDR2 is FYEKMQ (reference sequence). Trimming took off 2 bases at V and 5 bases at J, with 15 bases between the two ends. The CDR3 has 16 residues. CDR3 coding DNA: TGTGCCAGCAGCTTAAGAGTTGTAACGGGAAATGAAAAACTGTTTTTT. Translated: CASSLRVVTGNEKLFF.

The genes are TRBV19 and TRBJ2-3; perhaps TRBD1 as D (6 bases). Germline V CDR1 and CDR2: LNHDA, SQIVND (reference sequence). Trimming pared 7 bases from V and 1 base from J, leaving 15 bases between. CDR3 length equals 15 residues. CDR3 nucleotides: TGTGCCAGTAAGGCCAGGGGTGTAGGCACAGATACGCAGTATTTT. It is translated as CASKARGVGTDTQYF.

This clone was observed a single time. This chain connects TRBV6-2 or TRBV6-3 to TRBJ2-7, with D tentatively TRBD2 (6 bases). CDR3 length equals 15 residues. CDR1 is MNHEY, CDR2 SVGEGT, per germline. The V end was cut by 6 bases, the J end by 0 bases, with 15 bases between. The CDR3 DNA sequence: TGTGCCAGCAGCCGCCCCGGCGGGGCCTCCTACGAGCAGTACTTC. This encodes CASSRPGGASYEQYF.

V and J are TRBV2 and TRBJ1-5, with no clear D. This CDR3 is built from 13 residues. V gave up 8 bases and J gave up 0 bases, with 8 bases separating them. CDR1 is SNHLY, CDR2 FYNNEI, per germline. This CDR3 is CASWSGSNQPQHF. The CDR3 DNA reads TGTGCCAGCTGGTCGGGTAGCAATCAGCCCCAGCATTTT.

Written as DNA, the CDR3 is TGTGCCAGCAGCAAACAGGCGGGCGGGGAGCTGTTTTTT. As protein: CASSKQAGGELFF. This chain connects TRBV11-3 to TRBJ2-2; tentatively, D is TRBD1 or TRBD2 (5 bases each). V was cut by 5 bases and J by 7 bases, with 11 bases left in between. Germline values: CDR1 SGHNT, CDR2 YENEEA. The CDR3 covers 13 residues.

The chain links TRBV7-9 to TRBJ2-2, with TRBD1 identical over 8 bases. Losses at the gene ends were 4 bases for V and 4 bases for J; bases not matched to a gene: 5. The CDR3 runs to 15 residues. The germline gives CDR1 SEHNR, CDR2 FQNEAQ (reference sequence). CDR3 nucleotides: TGTGCCAGCAGCTACCTAGACAGGGGCACCGGGGAGCTGTTTTTT. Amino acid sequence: CASSYLDRGTGELFF.

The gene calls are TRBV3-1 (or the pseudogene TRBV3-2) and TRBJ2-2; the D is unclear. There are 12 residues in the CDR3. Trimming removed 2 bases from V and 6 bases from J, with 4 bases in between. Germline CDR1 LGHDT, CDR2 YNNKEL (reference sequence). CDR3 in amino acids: CASSQLAGELFF. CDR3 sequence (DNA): TGTGCCAGCAGCCAACTCGCCGGGGAGCTGTTTTTT.

CDR3: CASSLDSRDSLLDTEAFF. The DNA of the CDR3 is TGTGCCAGCAGCTTGGACTCCCGGGACAGTTTGCTGGACACTGAAGCTTTCTTT. The chain employs TRBV5-4 and TRBJ1-1; 7 positions agree with TRBD1. Germline CDR1 and CDR2: SGHNT and YYREEE (reference sequence). The CDR3 runs to 18 residues. Unmatched junction bases numbered 14, after V lost 0 bases and J lost 3 bases. Supplemented by reference TRBV5-4 and TRBJ1-1, the full variable domain reads ETGVTQSPTHLIKTRGQQVTLRCSSQSGHNTVSWYQQALGQGPQFIFQYYREEENGRGNFPPRFSGLQFPNYSSELNVNALELDDSALYLCASSLDSRDSLLDTEAFFGQGTRLTVV.

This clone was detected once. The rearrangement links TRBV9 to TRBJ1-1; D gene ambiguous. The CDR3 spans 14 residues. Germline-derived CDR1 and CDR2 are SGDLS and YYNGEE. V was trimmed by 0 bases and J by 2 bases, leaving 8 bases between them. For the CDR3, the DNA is TGTGCCAGCAGCGTAGCTTCGGGAAACACTGAAGCTTTCTTT. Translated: CASSVASGNTEAFF.

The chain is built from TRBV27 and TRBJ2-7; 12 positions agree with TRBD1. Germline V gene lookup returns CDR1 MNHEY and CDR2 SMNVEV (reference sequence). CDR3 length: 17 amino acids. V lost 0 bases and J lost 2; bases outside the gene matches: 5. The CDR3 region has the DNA TGTGCCAGCAGTTTATCGGGCGGGACAGGGGGCCCCTACGAGCAGTACTTC. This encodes CASSLSGGTGGPYEQYF.

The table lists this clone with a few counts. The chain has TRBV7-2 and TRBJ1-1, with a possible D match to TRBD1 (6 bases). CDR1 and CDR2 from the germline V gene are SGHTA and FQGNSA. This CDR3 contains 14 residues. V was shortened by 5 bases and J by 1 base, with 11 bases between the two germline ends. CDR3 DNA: TGTGCCAGCAGCGGGGGGACACCGAACACTGAAGCTTTCTTT. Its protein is CASSGGTPNTEAFF.

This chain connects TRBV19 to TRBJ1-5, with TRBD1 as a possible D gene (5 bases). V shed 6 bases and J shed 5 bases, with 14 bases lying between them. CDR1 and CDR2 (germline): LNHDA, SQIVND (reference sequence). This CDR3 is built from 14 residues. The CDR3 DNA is TGTGCCAGTAGCGTCGCAGGGACGTATCAGCCCCAGCATTTT. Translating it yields CASSVAGTYQPQHF.

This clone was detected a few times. CDR3 region: CASSLVSYNEQFF. CDR3 nucleotides: TGTGCCAGCAGTTTAGTATCCTACAATGAGCAGTTCTTC. This chain joins TRBV12-3 or TRBV12-4 and TRBJ2-1; no reliable D call. The V gene lost 1 base and the J gene lost 1 base, with 2 bases spanning the gap. CDR3 length equals 13 residues.

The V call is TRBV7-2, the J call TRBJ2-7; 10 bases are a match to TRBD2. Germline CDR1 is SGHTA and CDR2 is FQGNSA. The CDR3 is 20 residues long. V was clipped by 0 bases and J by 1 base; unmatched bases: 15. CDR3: CASSLAPGTSVRGESYEQYF. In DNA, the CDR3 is TGTGCCAGCAGCTTAGCGCCCGGGACTAGCGTACGAGGGGAATCCTACGAGCAGTACTTC.

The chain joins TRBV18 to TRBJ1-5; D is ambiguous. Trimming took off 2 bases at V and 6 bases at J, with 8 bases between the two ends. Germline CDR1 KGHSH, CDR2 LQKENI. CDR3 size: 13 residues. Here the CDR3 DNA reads TGTGCCAGCTCACCAATCGTGGGTCAGCCCCAGCATTTT. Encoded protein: CASSPIVGQPQHF.

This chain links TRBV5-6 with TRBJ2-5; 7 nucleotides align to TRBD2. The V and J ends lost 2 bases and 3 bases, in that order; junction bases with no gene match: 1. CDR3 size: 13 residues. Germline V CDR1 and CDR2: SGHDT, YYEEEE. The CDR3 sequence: CASSFGGKETQYF. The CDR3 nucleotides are TGTGCCAGCAGCTTCGGGGGGAAAGAGACCCAGTACTTC.

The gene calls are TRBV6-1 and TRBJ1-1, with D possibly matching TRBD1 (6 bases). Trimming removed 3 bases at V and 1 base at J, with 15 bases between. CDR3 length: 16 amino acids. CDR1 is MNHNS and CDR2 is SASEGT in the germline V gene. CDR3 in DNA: TGTGCCAGCAGTGATCTCCTTAGGGGGGGGAACACTGAAGCTTTCTTT. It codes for CASSDLLRGGNTEAFF.

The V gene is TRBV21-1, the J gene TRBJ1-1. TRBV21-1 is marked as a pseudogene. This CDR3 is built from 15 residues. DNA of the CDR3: TGTGCCAGCAGCCCGCCCCGGGGCATGAACACTGAAGCTTTCTTT. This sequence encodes CASSPPRGMNTEAFF.

The CDR3 DNA reads TGTGCCAGTAGTATGGCGGGACCATATGGCTACACCTTC. Protein sequence: CASSMAGPYGYTF. V usage is TRBV19 and J usage is TRBJ1-2; weak D call: TRBD1 (5 bases). Germline lookup yields CDR1 LNHDA and CDR2 SQIVND (reference sequence). Trimming stripped 3 bases from V and 5 bases from J, with 10 bases between. CDR3 length: 13 amino acids.

The CDR3 DNA reads TGTGCCATCATAGTTGCGCGGGAACGGTATAATTCACCCCTCCACTTT. Amino acid sequence: CAIIVARERYNSPLHF. The V gene is TRBV10-3, the J gene TRBJ1-6, with D unresolved. Trimming removed 7 bases from V and 4 bases from J, with 17 bases in between. This CDR3 has 16 residues. The germline V gene has CDR1 ENHRY and CDR2 SYGVKD.

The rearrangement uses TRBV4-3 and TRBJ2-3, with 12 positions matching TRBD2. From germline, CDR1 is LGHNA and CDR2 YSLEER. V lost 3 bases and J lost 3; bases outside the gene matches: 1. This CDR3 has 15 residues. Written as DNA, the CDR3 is TGCGCCAGCAGCCATGGGACTAGCGGGACAGATACGCAGTATTTT. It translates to CASSHGTSGTDTQYF.

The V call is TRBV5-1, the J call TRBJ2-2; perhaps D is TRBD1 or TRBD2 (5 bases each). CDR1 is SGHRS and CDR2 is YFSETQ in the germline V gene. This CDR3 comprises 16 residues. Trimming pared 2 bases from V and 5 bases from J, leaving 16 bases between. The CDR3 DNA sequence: TGCGCCAGCAGCTTCAATCGGGACGCCAAAACCGGGGAGCTGTTTTTT. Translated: CASSFNRDAKTGELFF.